This entry lists 16 T cell receptor beta chains sequenced from one sample in a study of blood T cell repertoires in COVID-19. Some clones are missing from TCRdb's copy, which holds only in-frame ones; the method was immunoSEQ multiplex PCR. The sample yields 150,000 or so clones, roughly 90% seen once. Material: peripheral blood. The receptors here all came from a man aged 25 to 40 with COVID-19, enrolled during active disease.

Here the CDR3 reads CASSQPGQGLYEQYF. The CDR3 coding sequence is TGCGCCAGCAGCCAACCGGGACAGGGTCTCTACGAGCAGTACTTC. This chain uses TRBV4-1 with TRBJ2-7; TRBD1 aligns across 9 bases. Germline CDR1 MGHRA, CDR2 YSYEKL. This CDR3 region has 15 residues. V lost 2 bases to trimming and J lost 3 bases; unmatched junction nucleotides: 5.

In this sample, this clone turned up a few times. V and J are TRBV25-1 and TRBJ1-6, with D possibly being TRBD1 (6 bases). This CDR3 contains 14 residues. From germline, CDR1 is MGHDK and CDR2 SYGVNS. Trimming stripped 3 bases from V and 9 bases from J, with 12 bases between. The CDR3 coding sequence is TGTGCCAGCAGTGATGGCAGGGGTCGTTCACCCCTCCACTTT. The encoded protein is CASSDGRGRSPLHF.

The chain recombines TRBV6-5 with TRBJ1-3; possibly TRBD1 for D (5 bases). V lost 4 bases to trimming and J lost 5 bases, with 15 bases between them. The CDR3 is made up of 15 amino acids. Germline V gene lookup returns CDR1 MNHEY and CDR2 SVGAGI. For the CDR3, the DNA is TGTGCCAGCAGTTCTACGTCGCCAGGGAGAAACACCATATATTTT. Amino acids: CASSSTSPGRNTIYF.

The J gene is TRBJ1-1, the V gene TRBV24-1, with D perhaps TRBD1 (5 bases). The CDR3 is 16 residues long. The V gene's germline CDR1 is KGHDR and CDR2 SFDVKD. V was pared by 9 bases and J by 1 base, with 20 bases between. The CDR3 DNA is TGTGCCACCCAAGGGCAGGGCAGTAGTTGGAACACTGAAGCTTTCTTT. Protein sequence: CATQGQGSSWNTEAFF.

V and J are TRBV7-9 and TRBJ1-5; D gene uncertain. This CDR3 has 15 residues. Germline-derived CDR1 and CDR2 are SEHNR and FQNEAQ (reference sequence). Trimming removed 6 bases at V and 7 bases at J, with 19 bases between. The DNA for the CDR3 is TGTGCCAGCAGTCCGGAGGGATCCGGTCTACAGCCCCAGCATTTT. This gives the protein CASSPEGSGLQPQHF. Looking up the rest from reference TRBV7-9 and TRBJ1-5 gives the full variable domain: DTGVSQNPRHKITKRGQNVTFRCDPISEHNRLYWYRQTLGQGPEFLTYFQNEAQLEKSRLLSDRFSAERPKGSFSTLEIQRTEQGDSAMYLCASSPEGSGLQPQHFGDGTRLSIL.

This chain uses TRBV24-1 with TRBJ1-4; 7 bases line up with TRBD1. This CDR3 contains 17 residues. Germline lookup yields CDR1 KGHDR and CDR2 SFDVKD. Unmatched junction bases numbered 7, after V lost 4 bases and J lost 0 bases. The CDR3 sequence is CATSEPTTGATNEKLFF. The CDR3 nucleotides read TGTGCCACCAGTGAACCAACAACAGGGGCAACTAATGAAAAACTGTTTTTT.

The V gene is TRBV6-5, the J gene TRBJ1-5; D is possibly TRBD1 (5 bases). Deletions cut 6 bases from V and 4 bases from J, with 10 bases between. This CDR3 region has 13 residues. Germline V gene data show CDR1 as MNHEY and CDR2 as SVGAGI. The CDR3 here is CASRRQNNQPQHF. The CDR3 DNA reads TGTGCCAGCAGAAGACAGAATAATCAGCCCCAGCATTTT.

The J gene is TRBJ1-5, the V gene TRBV6-5; TRBD1 matches 9 bases. Germline trimming cut 2 bases from V and 5 bases from J; bases unmatched to any gene: 4. CDR3 length: 15 residues. Germline CDR1 MNHEY, CDR2 SVGAGI. The CDR3 region is CASSYRQGGHQPQHF. CDR3 sequence (DNA): TGTGCCAGCAGTTACCGACAGGGGGGGCATCAGCCCCAGCATTTT.

The V gene is TRBV6-5, the J gene TRBJ1-3, with D maybe TRBD1 (6 bases). Trimming cost V 5 bases and J 1 base, with 12 bases left between them. The CDR3 has 15 amino acids. Germline V gene lookup returns CDR1 MNHEY and CDR2 SVGAGI. This CDR3 is CASSTGTLSGNTIYF. The CDR3 DNA is TGTGCCAGCAGTACCGGGACACTTTCTGGAAACACCATATATTTT.

The rearrangement uses TRBV30 and TRBJ1-4; the D gene is possibly TRBD1 (5 bases). This CDR3 spans 14 amino acids. Trimming stripped 8 bases from V and 8 bases from J, with 21 bases between. CDR1 and CDR2 from the germline V gene are GTSNPN and SVGIG (reference sequence). CDR3 nucleotide sequence: TGTGCCCAGGAGTGGAGGGGCTGGGGGGAAAAACTGTTTTTT. Translating it yields CAQEWRGWGEKLFF.

The V gene is TRBV5-4, the J gene TRBJ1-4, with D tentatively TRBD1 (5 bases). Germline V lookup: CDR1 SGHNT, CDR2 YYREEE (reference sequence). The V end lost 0 bases, the J end lost 7 bases, and 13 bases lay between the germline ends. The CDR3 loop spans 15 amino acids. For the CDR3, the DNA is TGTGCCAGCAGCTTGGGGGCAGGGCAAAGTGAAAAACTGTTTTTT. Amino acids: CASSLGAGQSEKLFF. Filled out from reference TRBV5-4 and TRBJ1-4, the complete variable domain reads ETGVTQSPTHLIKTRGQQVTLRCSSQSGHNTVSWYQQALGQGPQFIFQYYREEENGRGNFPPRFSGLQFPNYSSELNVNALELDDSALYLCASSLGAGQSEKLFFGSGTQLSVL.

Here the CDR3 reads CSVIKTGTEQFF. The CDR3 DNA reads TGCAGCGTCATAAAAACAGGGACTGAGCAGTTCTTC. The chain links TRBV29-1 to TRBJ2-1; tentatively, D is TRBD1 (6 bases). Germline V gives CDR1 SQVTM, CDR2 ANQGSEA. The V end was cut by 6 bases, the J end by 9 bases, with 15 bases between. CDR3 length: 12 amino acids.

V usage is TRBV19 and J usage is TRBJ1-1; D gene uncertain. Trimming shortened V by 6 bases and J by 4 bases, and 12 bases separated the two germline ends. CDR3 length equals 13 residues. Germline values: CDR1 LNHDA, CDR2 SQIVND (reference sequence). CDR3 sequence: CASSNQLGTEAFF. Here the CDR3 DNA reads TGTGCCAGTAGCAACCAACTCGGCACTGAAGCTTTCTTT.

The chain joins TRBV7-6 to TRBJ2-2; TRBD2 might be the D (5 bases). Germline V CDR1 and CDR2: SGHVS, FNYEAQ. The CDR3 is made up of 18 amino acids. V shed 4 bases and J shed 3 bases, with 21 bases lying between them. CDR3 DNA sequence: TGTGCCAGCAGCTCCCATCATTTGGCGGGTACCTACACCGGGGAGCTGTTTTTT. This sequence encodes CASSSHHLAGTYTGELFF.

This clone has a single count. This rearrangement joins TRBV4-3 to TRBJ1-4, with D tentatively TRBD1 (6 bases). The germline gives CDR1 LGHNA, CDR2 YSLEER. This CDR3 comprises 16 residues. V was pared by 4 bases and J by 0 bases, with 12 bases between. CDR3 amino acids: CASSRTPGATNEKLFF. The CDR3 DNA reads as TGCGCCAGCAGCCGAACCCCAGGGGCAACTAATGAAAAACTGTTTTTT.

The genes are TRBV7-2 and TRBJ1-4; 8 bases are a match to TRBD1. Germline-derived CDR1 and CDR2 are SGHTA and FQGNSA. With 4 bases clipped from V and 7 bases from J, the junction kept 8 bases outside the gene matches. The CDR3 has 15 amino acids. DNA for the CDR3: TGTGCCAGCAGCTCTTCAGGGGGCGAGTTTGAAAAACTGTTTTTT. Its translation is CASSSSGGEFEKLFF.